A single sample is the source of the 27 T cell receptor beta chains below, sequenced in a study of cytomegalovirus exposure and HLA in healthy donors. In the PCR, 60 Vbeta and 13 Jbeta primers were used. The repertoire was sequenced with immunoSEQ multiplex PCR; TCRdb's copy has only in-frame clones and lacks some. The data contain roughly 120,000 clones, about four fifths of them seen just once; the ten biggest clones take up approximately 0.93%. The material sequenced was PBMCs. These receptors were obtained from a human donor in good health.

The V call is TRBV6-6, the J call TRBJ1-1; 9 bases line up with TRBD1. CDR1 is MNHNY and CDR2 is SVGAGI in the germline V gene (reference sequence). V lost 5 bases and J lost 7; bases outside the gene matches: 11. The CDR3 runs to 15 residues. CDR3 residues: CASSRSRTGESEAFF. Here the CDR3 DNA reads TGTGCCAGCAGTCGGAGTAGGACAGGGGAAAGTGAAGCTTTCTTT.

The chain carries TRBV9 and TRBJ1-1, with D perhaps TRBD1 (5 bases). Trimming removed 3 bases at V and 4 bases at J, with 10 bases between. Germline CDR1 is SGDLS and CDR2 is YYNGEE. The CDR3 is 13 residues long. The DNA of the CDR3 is TGTGCCAGCAGCGAATTCGGGGGCACTGAAGCTTTCTTT. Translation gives CASSEFGGTEAFF.

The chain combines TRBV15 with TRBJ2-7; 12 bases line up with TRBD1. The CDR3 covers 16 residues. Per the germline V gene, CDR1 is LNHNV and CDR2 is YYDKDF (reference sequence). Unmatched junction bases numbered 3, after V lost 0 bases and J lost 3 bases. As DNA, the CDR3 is TGTGCCACCAGCAGAGATGGGGACAGGGGGCTCTACGAGCAGTACTTC. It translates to CATSRDGDRGLYEQYF.

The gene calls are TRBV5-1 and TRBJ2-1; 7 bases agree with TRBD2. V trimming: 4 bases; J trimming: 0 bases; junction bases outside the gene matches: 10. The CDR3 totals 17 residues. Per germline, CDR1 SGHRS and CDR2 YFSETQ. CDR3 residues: CASSLTVGGSSYNEQFF. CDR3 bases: TGCGCCAGCAGCCTGACGGTGGGGGGGAGCTCCTACAATGAGCAGTTCTTC.

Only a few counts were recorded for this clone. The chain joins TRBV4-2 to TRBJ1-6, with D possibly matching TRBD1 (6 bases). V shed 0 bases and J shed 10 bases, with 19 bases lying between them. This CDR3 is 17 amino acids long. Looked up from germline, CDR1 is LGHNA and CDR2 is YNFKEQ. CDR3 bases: TGTGCCAGCAGCCAAGACGTACCGGGACAAGGAAGATCACCCCTCCACTTT. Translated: CASSQDVPGQGRSPLHF.

The DNA of the CDR3 is TGTGCCAGTAGTATACAGTTAGGGAGTGATGAAGCTTTCTTT. It specifies CASSIQLGSDEAFF. This chain connects TRBV19 to TRBJ1-1, with D uncertain. The CDR3 contains 14 residues. CDR1 is LNHDA, CDR2 SQIVND, per germline (reference sequence). The V end lost 2 bases, the J end lost 7 bases, and 14 bases lay between the germline ends.

The CDR3 loop is CASSPERGQRGYNSPLHF. For the CDR3, the DNA is TGTGCCAGCAGCCCAGAGAGGGGACAGAGGGGCTATAATTCACCCCTCCACTTT. The chain carries TRBV4-2 and TRBJ1-6; 7 bases line up with TRBD1. In germline, CDR1 is LGHNA, CDR2 YNFKEQ. The CDR3 contains 18 residues. V was pared by 4 bases and J by 3 bases, with 12 bases of the junction left unmatched.

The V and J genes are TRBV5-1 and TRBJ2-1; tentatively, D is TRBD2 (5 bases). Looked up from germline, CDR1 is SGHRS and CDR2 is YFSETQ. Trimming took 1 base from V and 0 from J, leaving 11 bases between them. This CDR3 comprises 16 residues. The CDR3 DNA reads TGCGCCAGCAGCTTGATTGGTGGGAGCTCCTACAATGAGCAGTTCTTC. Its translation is CASSLIGGSSYNEQFF.

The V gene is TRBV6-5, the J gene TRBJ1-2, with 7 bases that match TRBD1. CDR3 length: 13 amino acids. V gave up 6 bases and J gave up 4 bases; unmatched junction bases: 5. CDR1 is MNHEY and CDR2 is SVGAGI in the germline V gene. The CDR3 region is CASSPGTVYGYTF. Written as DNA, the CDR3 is TGTGCCAGCAGCCCCGGGACAGTCTATGGCTACACCTTC.

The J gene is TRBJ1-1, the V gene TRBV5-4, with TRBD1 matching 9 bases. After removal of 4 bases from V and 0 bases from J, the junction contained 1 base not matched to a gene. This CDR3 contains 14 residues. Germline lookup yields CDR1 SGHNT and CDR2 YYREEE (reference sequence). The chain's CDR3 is CASSRTGVNTEAFF. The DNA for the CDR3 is TGTGCCAGCAGCCGGACAGGGGTGAACACTGAAGCTTTCTTT.

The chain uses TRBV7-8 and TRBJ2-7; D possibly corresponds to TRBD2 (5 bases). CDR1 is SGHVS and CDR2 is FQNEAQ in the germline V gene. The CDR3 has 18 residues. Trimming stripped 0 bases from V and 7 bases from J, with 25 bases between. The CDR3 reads CASSLAILRQDPAGEQYF. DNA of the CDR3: TGTGCCAGCAGCTTAGCCATTCTGAGGCAGGACCCCGCGGGTGAGCAGTACTTC.

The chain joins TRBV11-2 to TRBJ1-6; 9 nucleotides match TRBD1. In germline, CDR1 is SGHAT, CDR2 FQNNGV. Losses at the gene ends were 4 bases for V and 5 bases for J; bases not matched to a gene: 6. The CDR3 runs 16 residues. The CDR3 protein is CASSSAGQGDNSPLHF. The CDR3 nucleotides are TGTGCCAGCAGCTCCGCGGGACAGGGAGATAATTCACCCCTCCACTTT.

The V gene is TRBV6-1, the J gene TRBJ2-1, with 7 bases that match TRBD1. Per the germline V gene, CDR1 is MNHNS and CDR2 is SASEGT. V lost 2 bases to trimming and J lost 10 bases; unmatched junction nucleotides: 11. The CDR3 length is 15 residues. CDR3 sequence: CASSENRGPDREQFF. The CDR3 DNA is TGTGCCAGCAGTGAAAACAGGGGTCCCGACAGGGAGCAGTTCTTC.

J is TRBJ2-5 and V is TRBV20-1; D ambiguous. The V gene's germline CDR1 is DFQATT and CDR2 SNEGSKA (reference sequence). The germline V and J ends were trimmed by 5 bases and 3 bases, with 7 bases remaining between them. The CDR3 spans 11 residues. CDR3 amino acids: CSAAVEETQYF. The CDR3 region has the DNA TGCAGTGCTGCGGTGGAAGAGACCCAGTACTTC.

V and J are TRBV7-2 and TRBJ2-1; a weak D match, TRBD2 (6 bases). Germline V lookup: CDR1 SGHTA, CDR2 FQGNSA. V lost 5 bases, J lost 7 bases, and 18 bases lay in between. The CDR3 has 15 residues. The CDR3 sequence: CASSPGQRAWNEQFF. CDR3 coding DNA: TGTGCCAGCAGCCCCGGTCAGCGGGCCTGGAATGAGCAGTTCTTC.

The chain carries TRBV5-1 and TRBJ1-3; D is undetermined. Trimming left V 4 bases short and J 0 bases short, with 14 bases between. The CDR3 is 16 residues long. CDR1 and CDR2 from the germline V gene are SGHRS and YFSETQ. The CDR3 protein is CASSRNTDISGNTIYF. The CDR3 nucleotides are TGCGCCAGCAGCCGGAATACAGACATCTCTGGAAACACCATATATTTT. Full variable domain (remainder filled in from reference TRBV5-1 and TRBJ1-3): KAGVTQTPRYLIKTRGQQVTLSCSPISGHRSVSWYQQTPGQGLQFLFEYFSETQRNKGNFPGRFSGRQFSNSRSEMNVSTLELGDSALYLCASSRNTDISGNTIYFGEGSWLTVV.

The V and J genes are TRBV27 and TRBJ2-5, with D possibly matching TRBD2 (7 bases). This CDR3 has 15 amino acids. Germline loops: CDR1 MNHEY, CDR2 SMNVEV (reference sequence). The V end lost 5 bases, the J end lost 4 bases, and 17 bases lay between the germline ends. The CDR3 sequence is CASSQIYREGETQYF. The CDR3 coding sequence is TGTGCCAGCAGTCAAATATACAGGGAGGGAGAGACCCAGTACTTC.

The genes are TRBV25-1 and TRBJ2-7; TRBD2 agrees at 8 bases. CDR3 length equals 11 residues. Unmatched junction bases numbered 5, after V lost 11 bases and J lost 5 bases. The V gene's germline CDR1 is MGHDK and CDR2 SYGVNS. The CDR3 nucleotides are TGTGCCTCGGCGGGGGGAGACGAGCAGTACTTC. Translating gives CASAGGDEQYF.

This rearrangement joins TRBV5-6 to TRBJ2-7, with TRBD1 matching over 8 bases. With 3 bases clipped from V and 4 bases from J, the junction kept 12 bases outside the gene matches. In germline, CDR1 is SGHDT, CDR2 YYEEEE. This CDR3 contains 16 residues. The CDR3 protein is CASSWGSTGALYEQYF. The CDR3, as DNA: TGTGCCAGCAGCTGGGGATCGACAGGGGCCCTGTACGAGCAGTACTTC.

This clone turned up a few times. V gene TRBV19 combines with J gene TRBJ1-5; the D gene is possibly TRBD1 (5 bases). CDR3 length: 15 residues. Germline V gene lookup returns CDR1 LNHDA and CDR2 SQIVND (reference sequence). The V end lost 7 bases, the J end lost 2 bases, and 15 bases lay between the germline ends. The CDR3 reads CASTPTSGGNQPQHF. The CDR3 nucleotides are TGTGCCAGTACCCCAACTTCGGGGGGCAATCAGCCCCAGCATTTT.

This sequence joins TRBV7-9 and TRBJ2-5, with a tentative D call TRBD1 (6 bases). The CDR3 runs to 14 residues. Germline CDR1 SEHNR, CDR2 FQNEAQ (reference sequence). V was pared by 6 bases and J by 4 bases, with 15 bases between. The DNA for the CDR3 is TGTGCCAGCAGTAAGGAGGACAGCGGAGAGACCCAGTACTTC. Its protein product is CASSKEDSGETQYF.

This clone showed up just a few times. CDR3 DNA sequence: TGTGCCAGCGGTCGCGGAGACCCCTACGAGCAGTACTTC. Residues: CASGRGDPYEQYF. The rearrangement links TRBV6-1 to TRBJ2-7, with D unclear. The CDR3 loop spans 13 amino acids. Germline assignment: CDR1 MNHNS and CDR2 SASEGT. The V end lost 8 bases, the J end lost 2 bases, and 13 bases lay between the germline ends.

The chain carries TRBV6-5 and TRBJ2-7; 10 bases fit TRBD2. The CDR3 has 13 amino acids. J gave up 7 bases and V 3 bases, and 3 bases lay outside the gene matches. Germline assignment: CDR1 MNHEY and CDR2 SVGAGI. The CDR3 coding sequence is TGTGCCAGCAGTTATAGCGGGGGGTTGGAGCAGTACTTC. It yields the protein CASSYSGGLEQYF.

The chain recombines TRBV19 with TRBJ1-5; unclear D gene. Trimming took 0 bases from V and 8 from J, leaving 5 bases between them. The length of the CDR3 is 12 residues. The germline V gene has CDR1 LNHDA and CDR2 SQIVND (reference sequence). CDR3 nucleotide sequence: TGTGCCAGTAGTATAGATCGGGAGCCCCAGCATTTT. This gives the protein CASSIDREPQHF.

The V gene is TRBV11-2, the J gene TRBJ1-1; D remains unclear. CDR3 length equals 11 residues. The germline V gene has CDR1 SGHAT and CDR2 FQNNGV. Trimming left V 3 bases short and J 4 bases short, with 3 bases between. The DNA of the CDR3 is TGTGCCAGCAGCTTCAGCACTGAAGCTTTCTTT. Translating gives CASSFSTEAFF.

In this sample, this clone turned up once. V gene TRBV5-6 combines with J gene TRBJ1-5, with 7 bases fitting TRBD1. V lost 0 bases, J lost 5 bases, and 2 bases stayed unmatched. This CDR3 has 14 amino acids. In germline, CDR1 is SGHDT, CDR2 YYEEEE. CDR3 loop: CASSLVTGDQPQHF. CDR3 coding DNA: TGTGCCAGCAGCTTGGTTACAGGGGATCAGCCCCAGCATTTT. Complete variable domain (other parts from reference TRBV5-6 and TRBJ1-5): DAGVTQSPTHLIKTRGQQVTLRCSPKSGHDTVSWYQQALGQGPQFIFQYYEEEERQRGNFPDRFSGHQFPNYSSELNVNALLLGDSALYLCASSLVTGDQPQHFGDGTRLSIL.

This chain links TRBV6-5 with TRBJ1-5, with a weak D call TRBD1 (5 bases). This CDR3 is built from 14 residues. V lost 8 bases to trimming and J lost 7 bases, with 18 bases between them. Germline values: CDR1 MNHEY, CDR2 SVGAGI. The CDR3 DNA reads TGTGCCAGCTCTGGGGGGTGGGGTGAACAGCCCCAGCATTTT. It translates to CASSGGWGEQPQHF.